This is a list of T cell receptor beta chains from one sample in a study of cytomegalovirus exposure and HLA in healthy donors. Measured with immunoSEQ multiplex PCR; TCRdb has only the in-frame clones, and not every one. The sample carries roughly 92,000 clones, nearly 80% recorded once. Sequenced input: PBMCs. These receptor sequences come from a woman in her 50s in good health and CMV-seropositive. Each CDR3 is given with its conserved first and last residue. A D gene is named only where the DNA matches it firmly. Not all rows give a size; the values are once, few, many and, for expanded clones, a class.

j_call cdr3_length clone_size v_call d_call cdr3_nt cdr3_aa
TRBJ2-1 16 - TRBV10-1 TRBD1 TGCGCCAGCACGAAAAATCGGGACAGGCCTTACAATGAGCAGTTCTTC CASTKNRDRPYNEQFF
TRBJ2-2 14 few TRBV25-1 - TGTGCCAGCAGTGATTACAGGGAGGGCGGGGAGCTGTTTTTT CASSDYREGGELFF
TRBJ2-1 15 - TRBV14 TRBD2 TGTGCCAGCAACCAACTAGCGGGGAGTATCAATGAGCAGTTCTTC CASNQLAGSINEQFF
TRBJ1-3 14 - TRBV11-2 - TGTGCCAGCAGCTTCAAGGGAGGGGGAAACACCATATATTTT CASSFKGGGNTIYF
TRBJ2-1 15 - TRBV6-5 TRBD2 TGTGCCAGCAGGCCGACTAGCGGGAGCTACAATGAGCAGTTCTTC CASRPTSGSYNEQFF
TRBJ2-3 12 - TRBV5-6 - TGTGCCAGCAGGACTGGCGCGAATACGCAGTATTTT CASRTGANTQYF
TRBJ1-1 14 - TRBV11-2 TRBD1 TGTGCCAGCAGCCCGGGACAGATTAACACTGAAGCTTTCTTT CASSPGQINTEAFF
TRBJ2-3 15 - TRBV19 TRBD2 TGTGCCAGTAAAAACCAGCGGGGGTCCACAGATACGCAGTATTTT CASKNQRGSTDTQYF
TRBJ2-2 17 - TRBV28 TRBD2 TGTGCCAGCAGTGGGCAGTCGGGACTATTCAACACCGGGGAGCTGTTTTTT CASSGQSGLFNTGELFF
TRBJ2-3 17 - TRBV7-9 TRBD2 TGTGCCAGCAGCCACCGACTGGCGGGAGGGCGCACAGATACGCAGTATTTT CASSHRLAGGRTDTQYF
TRBJ2-2 16 - TRBV6-6 - TGTGCCAGCAGTCCCCCCCTGAGGGGACTCACCGGGGAGCTGTTTTTT CASSPPLRGLTGELFF
TRBJ2-3 14 - TRBV18 - TGTGCCAGCTCACCGCCGAAACTCGCAGATACGCAGTATTTT CASSPPKLADTQYF
TRBJ2-5 13 - TRBV6-6 - TGTGCCTCTTCAAAGCGGGTAGAAGAGACCCAGTACTTC CASSKRVEETQYF
TRBJ1-1 16 - TRBV7-8 - TGTGCCAGCAGCTCGGCCTCTCCAGGCATGAACACTGAAGCTTTCTTT CASSSASPGMNTEAFF
TRBJ2-2 21 - TRBV27 TRBD1 TGTGCCAGCAGTTTCGGCTGGGCGGACAGGGCCTTTTTTGGGGACACCGGGGAGCTGTTTTTT CASSFGWADRAFFGDTGELFF
TRBJ2-6 16 - TRBV12-5 - TGTGCTAGTGGTTTGGGTAGAGGCAGTGGGGCCAACGTCCTGACTTTC CASGLGRGSGANVLTF
TRBJ2-1 17 - TRBV18 TRBD1 TGTGCCAGCTCACTCCCTCCGGGACAGGGTAGCTACAATGAGCAGTTCTTC CASSLPPGQGSYNEQFF
TRBJ2-5 13 - TRBV5-1 TRBD1 TGCGCCAGCAGCCAGACAGGGGAAGAGACCCAGTACTTC CASSQTGEETQYF
TRBJ1-1 11 few TRBV20-1 TRBD1 TGCAGTGCTGTAAAGGGGGCAGAAGCTTTCTTT CSAVKGAEAFF
TRBJ2-4 19 - TRBV5-8 TRBD1 TGTGCCAGCAGCTGGACAGGGGATCCCCGCGACAAAGCCAAAAACATTCAGTACTTC CASSWTGDPRDKAKNIQYF
TRBJ1-1 18 - TRBV6-4 - TGTGCCAGCAGTGACTCCGTCCCCTTGACAGGTTCGAACACTGAAGCTTTCTTT CASSDSVPLTGSNTEAFF
TRBJ2-3 16 - TRBV19 TRBD1 TGTGCCAGTAGTATTAGCAGGACAGGGGGAGCAGATACGCAGTATTTT CASSISRTGGADTQYF
TRBJ1-2 17 - TRBV7-9 TRBD1 TGTGCCAGCAGCTTAGACGCGGGCCGGGACAGGGCGCGCGGCTACACCTTC CASSLDAGRDRARGYTF
TRBJ2-2 14 - TRBV7-9 TRBD1 TGTGCCAGCAGTGGTCAGGGGGCAACCGGGGAGCTGTTTTTT CASSGQGATGELFF
TRBJ2-1 13 - TRBV11-1 - TGTGCCAGCAGCCCTAAACTAGCTCTGGAGCAGTTCTTC CASSPKLALEQFF
TRBJ2-1 14 - TRBV5-4 TRBD2 TGTGCCAGCAGCTGGGGGGGGAAGAACAATGAGCAGTTCTTC CASSWGGKNNEQFF
TRBJ1-2 12 - TRBV6-5 - TGTGCCAGCAGTTACTCGTCAGGGCGCTACACCTTC CASSYSSGRYTF
TRBJ2-1 17 - TRBV9 - TGTGCCAGCAGCGTAGATGTGCGGAAGAGCTCCTACAATGAGCAGTTCTTC CASSVDVRKSSYNEQFF
TRBJ1-1 13 - TRBV7-9 - TGTGCCAGCAGCTTCAGGGGAGTAATTGAAGCTTTCTTT CASSFRGVIEAFF
TRBJ1-3 13 - TRBV19 TRBD1 TGTGCCAGTAGTCTACAGGGGGCCGGGACCATATATTTT CASSLQGAGTIYF
TRBJ2-1 13 - TRBV10-2 - TGCGCCAGCATTAGGGACTTTTACAATGAGCAGTTCTTC CASIRDFYNEQFF
TRBJ1-2 14 - TRBV5-4 TRBD1 TGTGCCAGCAGCTTGTTGACAGGGAAGGCTGGCTACACCTTC CASSLLTGKAGYTF
TRBJ1-2 16 - TRBV19 TRBD1 TGTGCCAGTAGTCTCCGGGGGGACAGGGTCCTATATGGCTACACCTTC CASSLRGDRVLYGYTF
TRBJ1-2 16 - TRBV19 TRBD1 TGTGCCAGTAGTATAGATCGTGGACAGGGTTCTTCTGGCTACACCTTC CASSIDRGQGSSGYTF
TRBJ2-7 12 - TRBV6-5 TRBD2 TGTGCCAGCAGCCAGGGAGGGGTCGAGCAGTACTTC CASSQGGVEQYF
TRBJ1-2 15 - TRBV5-1 TRBD1 TGCGCCAGCAGCGGGGGGACAGGGTGGTCCTATGGCTACACCTTC CASSGGTGWSYGYTF
TRBJ2-2 16 - TRBV14 TRBD2 TGTGCCAGCAGCCAAGAAGCGGGATCGAACACCGGGGAGCTGCTTTTT CASSQEAGSNTGELLF
TRBJ1-3 16 - TRBV7-2 - TGTGCCAGCAGCTTAGACGCGGGTTTGTCTGGAAACACCATATATTTT CASSLDAGLSGNTIYF
TRBJ2-2 16 - TRBV5-1 TRBD2 TGCGCCAGCAGCAAGACTAGCGGGAGGGCCATCGGGGAGCTGTTTTTT CASSKTSGRAIGELFF
TRBJ1-6 15 - TRBV10-3 TRBD1 TGTGCCATCAACTTGGGACAGGGGGCTGATTCACCCCTCCACTTT CAINLGQGADSPLHF
TRBJ2-2 13 - TRBV30 - TGTGCCTGGTCGGGATTCAACACCGGGGAGCTGTTTTTT CAWSGFNTGELFF
TRBJ1-5 14 - TRBV7-8 TRBD1 TGTGCCAGCAGCTTAGATACAGGGGATCAGCCCCAGCATTTT CASSLDTGDQPQHF
TRBJ1-4 11 few TRBV2 TRBD1 TGTGCCAGCAGGGGACAGGAAAAACTGTTTTTT CASRGQEKLFF
TRBJ2-2 18 - TRBV27 TRBD2 TGTGCCAGCAGTTTAAGCGGGGATCGGGCGGGAGGGACCGGGGAGCTGTTTTTT CASSLSGDRAGGTGELFF
TRBJ1-3 14 - TRBV18 TRBD1 TGTGCCAGCTCGCGGACAGGGGCTGGAAACACCATATATTTT CASSRTGAGNTIYF
TRBJ1-1 13 - TRBV6-5 - TGTGCCAGCAGTTACCGTGGGCAACGGTCGGCTTTCTTT CASSYRGQRSAFF
TRBJ2-3 15 - TRBV5-8 TRBD2 TGTGCCAGCAGCCCCGGGGGACTAGCGAGAGATACGCAGTATTTT CASSPGGLARDTQYF
TRBJ1-2 14 once TRBV13 - TGTGCCAGCAGCCAGGACACACCCCTGGGGGGCTACACCTTC CASSQDTPLGGYTF
TRBJ1-5 13 - TRBV27 - TGTGCCAGCAGTTTATATGGGGCACAGCCCCAGCATTTT CASSLYGAQPQHF
TRBJ1-1 15 - TRBV7-9 TRBD1 TGTGCCAGCAGCTTAGCAACCCAGGGGGTTATTGAAGCTTTCTTT CASSLATQGVIEAFF